This TCR beta chain was obtained from a study of radiation and T cells in renal cell carcinoma. Study-wide background: Nephrectomy followed 15 Gy stereotactic body radiation by 4 weeks. General study results and limits: Without pretreatment biopsies, baseline tumor clonotype presence was undetermined.

The table came from immunoSEQ multiplex PCR; TCRdb's copy has only in-frame clones and leaves some out. The sample has around 130,000 clones; about 88% are singletons. Time point meaning: blood 2 weeks post-SBRT. Treatment meaning: 15 Gy SBRT to primary tumor, nephrectomy 4 weeks later. After SBRT, blood was collected at 2 and 4 weeks, plus baseline. Regarding this clone: Its antigen is as yet unknown.

Trimming cost V 10 bases and J 7 bases; bases outside gene matches: 15. Looked up from germline, CDR1 is SEHNR and CDR2 is FQNEAQ (reference sequence). CDR3 length: 14 residues. Sequencing used blood, obtained from a patient whose treatment included radiotherapy and nephrectomy. The sequence derives from a woman between 65 and 79 years old with renal cell carcinoma. The gene calls are TRBV7-9 and TRBJ1-2, with 7 positions matching TRBD1. Here the CDR3 DNA reads TGTGCCAACGAACTCACAGGGGAGGCTGGTGGCTACACCTTC. Its protein product is CANELTGEAGGYTF.